These 27 T cell receptor beta chains share one sample of origin, sequenced in a study of blood T cell repertoires in COVID-19. The repertoire was sequenced with immunoSEQ multiplex PCR; TCRdb's copy has only in-frame clones and lacks some. The sample contains 100,000 to 140,000 clones, more than 80% of which appear only once. The sample taken for sequencing was peripheral blood. Source of these receptors: a man in his forties with active or convalescent COVID-19.

The gene calls are TRBV28 and TRBJ1-6; no definite D call. Germline values: CDR1 MDHEN, CDR2 SYDVKM. The V gene lost 2 bases and the J gene lost 7 bases, with 3 bases spanning the gap. The CDR3 runs 12 residues. In DNA, the CDR3 is TGTGCCAGCAGTTTACGGAATTCACCCCTCCACTTT. It specifies CASSLRNSPLHF.

V and J are TRBV30 and TRBJ2-1; 10 positions match TRBD2. This CDR3 spans 13 amino acids. CDR1 and CDR2 (germline): GTSNPN, SVGIG (reference sequence). Trimming took 4 bases from V and 6 from J; bases not matched to a gene: 3. The CDR3 protein is CAWTSGRSNEQFF. The CDR3 DNA reads TGTGCCTGGACTAGCGGGAGAAGCAATGAGCAGTTCTTC.

The genes are TRBV19 and TRBJ2-2; 7 positions match TRBD1. In germline, CDR1 is LNHDA, CDR2 SQIVND (reference sequence). The V gene end was trimmed by 7 bases and the J gene end by 6 bases; junction bases not matched to a gene: 5. The CDR3 has 13 amino acids. CDR3 sequence (DNA): TGTGCCAGTAAAGACAGGGTAGCCGGGGAGCTGTTTTTT. Protein: CASKDRVAGELFF.

This rearrangement joins TRBV30 to TRBJ2-1; 7 nucleotides match TRBD2. The CDR3 length is 12 residues. V lost 4 bases and J lost 10; bases outside the gene matches: 7. Per germline, CDR1 GTSNPN and CDR2 SVGIG (reference sequence). CDR3 bases: TGTGCCTGGACCCTATGGGGGGGGGAGCAGTTCTTC. This encodes CAWTLWGGEQFF.

This clone was observed a few times. The CDR3 sequence is CASTQSTGSYEQYF. Here the CDR3 DNA reads TGTGCCAGCACGCAATCGACAGGCTCCTACGAGCAGTACTTC. The gene calls are TRBV5-4 and TRBJ2-7, with a possible D match to TRBD1 (6 bases). The CDR3 has 14 amino acids. The V end lost 6 bases, the J end lost 0 bases, and 13 bases lay between the germline ends. CDR1 is SGHNT and CDR2 is YYREEE in the germline V gene (reference sequence). Using reference TRBV5-4 and TRBJ2-7 for the parts outside the CDR3, the full variable domain is ETGVTQSPTHLIKTRGQQVTLRCSSQSGHNTVSWYQQALGQGPQFIFQYYREEENGRGNFPPRFSGLQFPNYSSELNVNALELDDSALYLCASTQSTGSYEQYFGPGTRLTVT.

There are a few counts of this clone. The chain is built from TRBV27 and TRBJ2-2; D is uncertain. Trimming cost V 3 bases and J 1 base, with 3 bases left between them. The CDR3 has 13 residues. Germline V gives CDR1 MNHEY, CDR2 SMNVEV (reference sequence). The chain's CDR3 is CASSFLNTGELFF. CDR3 coding DNA: TGTGCCAGCAGTTTCCTGAACACCGGGGAGCTGTTTTTT.

The chain is built from TRBV12-3 or TRBV12-4 and TRBJ1-2, with TRBD1 matching over 7 bases. After removal of 6 bases from V and 8 bases from J, the junction contained 9 bases not matched to a gene. CDR3 size: 13 residues. CDR3 sequence: CASRFTGVEGYTF. The CDR3 DNA reads TGTGCCAGCAGATTTACAGGGGTAGAAGGCTACACCTTC.

This clone showed up just a few times. The chain couples TRBV12-3 or TRBV12-4 to TRBJ1-4; D is unclear. CDR3 length: 12 residues. The V end was cut by 5 bases, the J end by 5 bases, with 6 bases between. CDR3 loop: CASSDINEKLFF. CDR3 DNA: TGTGCCAGCAGTGACATCAATGAAAAACTGTTTTTT.

The chain has TRBV20-1 and TRBJ2-5; 11 nucleotides match TRBD2. The junction had 8 bases not matched to a gene; V was cut back by 3 bases and J by 5 bases. Germline-derived CDR1 and CDR2 are DFQATT and SNEGSKA (reference sequence). CDR3 length: 15 amino acids. CDR3 in amino acids: CSASLTSGRAETQYF. CDR3 coding DNA: TGCAGTGCTAGTCTCACTAGCGGGAGAGCTGAGACCCAGTACTTC.

The V gene is TRBV6-5, the J gene TRBJ2-3, with 7 bases aligning to TRBD2. Per the germline V gene, CDR1 is MNHEY and CDR2 is SVGAGI. Germline trimming cut 2 bases from V and 2 bases from J; bases unmatched to any gene: 4. The CDR3 extends over 15 amino acids. CDR3 sequence: CASSYGGESTDTQYF. The CDR3 DNA reads TGTGCCAGCAGTTACGGGGGGGAGTCCACAGATACGCAGTATTTT.

This chain links TRBV3-1 (or the pseudogene TRBV3-2) with TRBJ2-7; D is perhaps TRBD2 (5 bases). V lost 3 bases and J 0 bases, leaving 9 bases between the germline ends. The V gene's germline CDR1 is LGHDT and CDR2 YNNKEL (reference sequence). The CDR3 loop spans 14 amino acids. CDR3 protein: CASSQGVASYEQYF. The CDR3, as DNA: TGTGCCAGCAGCCAGGGAGTCGCCTCCTACGAGCAGTACTTC.

This clone occurred a few times. The chain employs TRBV10-3 and TRBJ1-4, with a weak D call TRBD1 (5 bases). V lost 3 bases and J lost 0, with 11 bases in between. The CDR3 spans 16 residues. Germline values: CDR1 ENHRY, CDR2 SYGVKD. The chain's CDR3 is CAISERDSATNEKLFF. CDR3 DNA sequence: TGTGCCATCAGTGAACGTGACAGTGCAACTAATGAAAAACTGTTTTTT.

This clone has only one observation. The J gene is TRBJ2-3, the V gene TRBV5-5; 14 bases align to TRBD2. Per germline, CDR1 SGHKS and CDR2 YYEKEE (reference sequence). This CDR3 comprises 19 residues. V dropped 4 bases and J dropped 6; count of bases not matched to a gene: 16. The CDR3 reads CASSRSTSGRAMKADTQYF. CDR3 nucleotide sequence: TGTGCCAGCAGCCGCTCGACTAGCGGGAGGGCGATGAAGGCTGATACGCAGTATTTT. The variable domain in full, completed from reference TRBV5-5 and TRBJ2-3, reads DAGVTQSPTHLIKTRGQQVTLRCSPISGHKSVSWYQQVLGQGPQFIFQYYEKEERGRGNFPDRFSARQFPNYSSELNVNALLLGDSALYLCASSRSTSGRAMKADTQYFGPGTRLTVL.

The genes are TRBV19 and TRBJ1-5, with 8 bases matching TRBD1. Germline CDR1 is LNHDA and CDR2 is SQIVND (reference sequence). The CDR3 totals 16 residues. V trimming: 7 bases; J trimming: 5 bases; junction bases outside the gene matches: 13. The CDR3: CASTKGTGRYDQPQHF. CDR3 nucleotides: TGTGCCAGTACCAAAGGGACAGGAAGGTACGATCAGCCCCAGCATTTT.

The V gene is TRBV6-5, the J gene TRBJ2-3; 8 nucleotides align to TRBD1. This CDR3 spans 15 amino acids. With 4 bases clipped from V and 1 base from J, the junction kept 4 bases outside the gene matches. Germline CDR1 and CDR2: MNHEY and SVGAGI. The CDR3 DNA is TGTGCCAGCAGTTTGACAGGGGCGGGCACAGATACGCAGTATTTT. Amino acid sequence: CASSLTGAGTDTQYF.

The chain combines TRBV28 with TRBJ2-2; 8 bases line up with TRBD2. J was trimmed by 3 bases and V by 7 bases; bases with no gene match: 10. Germline V gene sequence: CDR1 MDHEN, CDR2 SYDVKM. The CDR3 contains 16 residues. CDR3 in amino acids: CASIRSGSGHTGELFF. The CDR3, as DNA: TGTGCCAGCATCAGGAGCGGGAGTGGTCACACCGGGGAGCTGTTTTTT. The entire variable domain, with the rest obtained from reference TRBV28 and TRBJ2-2, is as follows: DVKVTQSSRYLVKRTGEKVFLECVQDMDHENMFWYRQDPGLGLRLIYFSYDVKMKEKGDIPEGYSVSREKKERFSLILESASTNQTSMYLCASIRSGSGHTGELFFGEGSRLTVL.

The chain recombines TRBV4-3 with TRBJ1-2; 8 nucleotides agree with TRBD1. The CDR3 sequence is 17 residues long. Germline V CDR1 and CDR2: LGHNA, YSLEER. The V gene end was trimmed by 4 bases and the J gene end by 7 bases; junction bases not matched to a gene: 17. CDR3 sequence reads: CASSPGAGGAVGSGYTF. DNA of the CDR3: TGCGCCAGCAGCCCCGGGGCAGGGGGCGCGGTTGGGAGTGGCTACACCTTC.

This clone was recorded only once. The chain carries TRBV28 and TRBJ1-2; D gene uncertain. Germline lookup yields CDR1 MDHEN and CDR2 SYDVKM. V was clipped by 2 bases and J by 4 bases, with 11 bases between them. The CDR3 loop spans 14 amino acids. The CDR3 loop is CASSLGSVSYGYTF. In DNA, the CDR3 is TGTGCCAGCAGTTTAGGGAGTGTCTCCTATGGCTACACCTTC.

V gene TRBV18 combines with J gene TRBJ2-5; D perhaps matches TRBD1 (6 bases). This CDR3 region has 15 residues. Germline V gene lookup returns CDR1 KGHSH and CDR2 LQKENI. V lost 5 bases to trimming and J lost 1 base, with 14 bases between them. The CDR3 DNA sequence: TGTGCCAGCTCAGCCACGGACAGCACCCAAGAGACCCAGTACTTC. Its protein product is CASSATDSTQETQYF.

The chain joins TRBV5-1 to TRBJ1-1; 8 nucleotides align to TRBD1. The germline CDR1 and CDR2 sequences are SGHRS and YFSETQ. The CDR3 runs to 13 residues. V shed 4 bases, J shed 4 bases, and the junction held 3 bases outside the gene matches. The CDR3 coding sequence is TGCGCCAGCAGCGGAACAGGGGGCACTGAAGCTTTCTTT. Amino acid sequence: CASSGTGGTEAFF.

The CDR3, as DNA: TGTGCCATCAGGGTAGGGGAAGGCGGCTACACCTTC. This gives the protein CAIRVGEGGYTF. J is TRBJ1-2 and V is TRBV10-3; maybe TRBD1 (5 bases). Germline values: CDR1 ENHRY, CDR2 SYGVKD. The length of the CDR3 is 12 residues. The V gene lost 6 bases and the J gene lost 8 bases, with 13 bases spanning the gap.

V usage is TRBV16 and J usage is TRBJ2-3; 10 bases are shared with TRBD1. Per the germline V gene, CDR1 is KGHSY and CDR2 is FQNENV. The CDR3 contains 17 residues. V dropped 1 base and J dropped 4; count of bases not matched to a gene: 8. The DNA of the CDR3 is TGTGCCAGCAGCCAATGGTTGGGACAGGGGCCTTCAGATACGCAGTATTTT. Translation gives CASSQWLGQGPSDTQYF.

The rearrangement uses TRBV27 and TRBJ1-5, with D possibly being TRBD1 (6 bases). Trimming left V 1 base short and J 4 bases short, with 14 bases between. CDR1 and CDR2 (germline): MNHEY, SMNVEV (reference sequence). The CDR3 consists of 16 residues. The DNA of the CDR3 is TGTGCCAGCAGTTTATGGGCCAGGGGAATTAATCAGCCCCAGCATTTT. Translation gives CASSLWARGINQPQHF.

The chain links TRBV6-4 to TRBJ1-1; 9 bases agree with TRBD1. V dropped 6 bases and J dropped 2; count of bases not matched to a gene: 4. The CDR3 has 14 residues. The V gene's germline CDR1 is MRHNA and CDR2 SNTAGT. This chain's CDR3 is CASRRTGVNTEAFF. CDR3 nucleotide sequence: TGTGCCAGCAGAAGGACAGGGGTTAACACTGAAGCTTTCTTT.

This clone turned up a few times. The V and J genes are TRBV5-6 and TRBJ2-2, with D hard to call. The CDR3 totals 13 residues. V lost 2 bases and J lost 4, with 6 bases in between. Germline values: CDR1 SGHDT, CDR2 YYEEEE. In DNA form, the CDR3 reads TGTGCCAGCAGCTTCTCTAGCACCGGGGAGCTGTTTTTT. Its translation is CASSFSSTGELFF. The variable domain in full, with the rest retrieved from reference TRBV5-6 and TRBJ2-2, is DAGVTQSPTHLIKTRGQQVTLRCSPKSGHDTVSWYQQALGQGPQFIFQYYEEEERQRGNFPDRFSGHQFPNYSSELNVNALLLGDSALYLCASSFSSTGELFFGEGSRLTVL.

The chain joins TRBV3-1 (or the pseudogene TRBV3-2) to TRBJ1-2; D uncertain. Trimming pared 1 base from V and 5 bases from J, leaving 11 bases between. Germline V gives CDR1 LGHDT, CDR2 YNNKEL (reference sequence). The CDR3 contains 14 residues. The CDR3 sequence is CASSQVNLRYGYTF. CDR3 nucleotides: TGTGCCAGCAGCCAAGTTAACCTGAGGTATGGCTACACCTTC.

The rearrangement joins TRBV6-4 to TRBJ2-7; 8 nucleotides match TRBD1. CDR3 length equals 14 residues. Germline lookup yields CDR1 MRHNA and CDR2 SNTAGT. V lost 3 bases and J lost 7; bases outside the gene matches: 8. CDR3 in amino acids: CASSDTTGVGEQYF. The CDR3 nucleotides read TGTGCCAGCAGTGATACGACAGGGGTTGGAGAGCAGTACTTC.